This T cell receptor beta chain was identified in a study of blood T cell repertoires in COVID-19. For the study at large: Material from acute and convalescent COVID-19 was sourced from the United States, Italy and Spain. PBMCs, B-cell-depleted T cells, or T cells were the source of the cDNA or gDNA that made up the material.

Original handling: From reference gene primer amplification, estimates of nucleated cell counts were derived. TCRdb's table, derived via immunoSEQ multiplex PCR, lists solely in-frame clones and lacks some. That table furnishes V, J and clone size, whereas the DNA furnished D and trimming. The sample has 250,000 to 350,000 clones; around 89% are singletons. The CDR3 totals 16 residues. V was trimmed by 3 bases and J by 2 bases, leaving 16 bases between them. Germline V CDR1 and CDR2: SGDLS, YYNGEE. The V call is TRBV9, the J call TRBJ2-3, with D maybe TRBD2 (5 bases). This clonotype was sampled from a woman aged 30 to 39 who had recovered from COVID-19. The sample comprised peripheral blood. CDR3 residues: CASSADGGSLTDTQYF. In DNA form, the CDR3 reads TGTGCCAGCAGCGCCGACGGTGGGAGCCTCACAGATACGCAGTATTTT.